Each of the 32 T cell receptor beta chains below was sequenced from the same sample in a study of T cell responses to AZD1222 COVID-19 vaccine. Sequenced by immunoSEQ multiplex PCR; TCRdb stores in-frame clones only, minus some. This sample has 130,000 or so clones, with 93% found just once. The sequenced sample was peripheral blood, obtained on day 0 of AZD1222 vaccination. The receptors shown here come from an adult in good health.

This clone was counted only a few times. This chain joins TRBV7-9 and TRBJ1-3, with D perhaps matching TRBD1 (5 bases). The germline V gene has CDR1 SEHNR and CDR2 FQNEAQ (reference sequence). The germline V and J ends were trimmed by 0 bases and 3 bases, with 21 bases remaining between them. This CDR3 contains 19 residues. CDR3 protein: CASSLALNGPGLRGNTIYF. The CDR3 region has the DNA TGTGCCAGCAGCTTAGCCCTCAATGGACCGGGACTACGTGGAAACACCATATATTTT.

This clone was counted a single time. J is TRBJ1-2 and V is TRBV5-6, with D unresolved. The V end was cut by 4 bases, the J end by 7 bases, with 14 bases between. The CDR3 extends over 13 amino acids. In germline, CDR1 is SGHDT, CDR2 YYEEEE. CDR3 in DNA: TGTGCCAGCAGCCCAGCCGGACCAGGTGGCTACACCTTC. Translating gives CASSPAGPGGYTF.

Turning to this clone: A read error may produce the germline difference seen at one junction end. The chain links TRBV30 to TRBJ1-4, with D perhaps matching TRBD1 (5 bases). Germline V lookup: CDR1 GTSNPN, CDR2 SVGIG (reference sequence). This CDR3 contains 13 residues. In DNA form, the CDR3 reads TGTGCCTGGAGGGACCTTGTATTTGGGACTGTTTCGTTT. Translation gives CAWRDLVFGTVSF.

Concerning this clone: One end of the junction does not line up with germline, which may come from a read error. The J gene is TRBJ1-3, the V gene TRBV7-9; 8 positions agree with TRBD1. The CDR3 contains 12 residues. Germline V gene lookup returns CDR1 SEHNR and CDR2 FQNEAQ (reference sequence). The CDR3 DNA reads as TGTGCCAGCAGCTTAGGAGGACAGGGTGAGGATTTT. As protein: CASSLGGQGEDF. The full variable domain, rest sourced from reference TRBV7-9 and TRBJ1-3, is DTGVSQNPRHKITKRGQNVTFRCDPISEHNRLYWYRQTLGQGPEFLTYFQNEAQLEKSRLLSDRFSAERPKGSFSTLEIQRTEQGDSAMYLCASSLGGQGEDFGEGSWLTVV.

This chain uses TRBV18 with TRBJ1-4; D might be TRBD1 (5 bases). Germline assignment: CDR1 KGHSH and CDR2 LQKENI. The CDR3 extends over 15 amino acids. Trimming took 3 bases from V and 5 from J, leaving 13 bases between them. The CDR3 region is CASSPPTGGNEKLFF. The CDR3 DNA follows: TGTGCCAGCTCACCCCCTACAGGAGGGAATGAAAAACTGTTTTTT. The full variable domain, in which reference TRBV18 and TRBJ1-4 provide the parts outside the CDR3, is NAGVMQNPRHLVRRRGQEARLRCSPMKGHSHVYWYRQLPEEGLKFMVYLQKENIIDESGMPKERFSAEFPKEGPSILRIQQVVRGDSAAYFCASSPPTGGNEKLFFGSGTQLSVL.

V is TRBV5-5 and J is TRBJ1-2; TRBD1 agrees at 7 bases. CDR1 SGHKS and CDR2 YYEKEE come from the germline V gene (reference sequence). The CDR3 covers 15 residues. J lost 1 base, V lost 0 bases, and 3 bases had no gene match. This chain's CDR3 is CASSLAGTVNYGYTF. DNA for the CDR3: TGTGCCAGCAGCTTGGCAGGGACAGTTAACTATGGCTACACCTTC.

V usage is TRBV7-3 and J usage is TRBJ2-3; the match to TRBD2 covers 11 bases. The germline V gene has CDR1 SGHTA and CDR2 FQGTGA. With 2 bases clipped from V and 7 bases from J, the junction kept 5 bases outside the gene matches. The CDR3 is 15 amino acids. CDR3 DNA sequence: TGTGCCAGCAGCTTAGAACTAGCGGGAGAGTATACGCAGTATTTT. This codes for CASSLELAGEYTQYF.

This rearrangement joins TRBV27 to TRBJ2-7, with a tentative D call TRBD1 (6 bases). V was trimmed by 2 bases and J by 5 bases, leaving 13 bases between them. The germline V gene encodes CDR1 MNHEY and CDR2 SMNVEV (reference sequence). The CDR3 has 14 amino acids. CDR3 DNA sequence: TGTGCCAGCAGTTTAGCCCTGGGGGCGGACGAGCAGTACTTC. This sequence encodes CASSLALGADEQYF.

The rearrangement links TRBV7-3 to TRBJ2-7, with D perhaps TRBD1 or TRBD2 (5 bases each). V was pared by 1 base and J by 8 bases, with 12 bases between. Germline assignment: CDR1 SGHTA and CDR2 FQGTGA. The CDR3 is 13 amino acids. The CDR3 region is CASSLSGGAQQYF. The CDR3 coding sequence is TGTGCCAGCAGCTTAAGTGGGGGAGCACAGCAGTACTTC.

J is TRBJ2-7 and V is TRBV3-1 (or the pseudogene TRBV3-2), with 9 positions matching TRBD1. Germline assignment: CDR1 LGHDT and CDR2 YNNKEL (reference sequence). The CDR3 totals 16 residues. J gave up 2 bases and V 4 bases, and 9 bases lay outside the gene matches. The CDR3 sequence: CASSPSTTGGPYEQYF. The CDR3 DNA reads as TGTGCCAGCAGCCCCTCCACGACAGGGGGACCCTACGAGCAGTACTTC.

J is TRBJ1-6 and V is TRBV5-5; TRBD1 might be the D (5 bases). Trimming removed 4 bases from V and 7 bases from J, with 12 bases in between. The germline V gene encodes CDR1 SGHKS and CDR2 YYEKEE (reference sequence). The CDR3 spans 14 residues. This chain's CDR3 is CASSRGTANSPLHF. CDR3 bases: TGTGCCAGCAGCCGGGGGACTGCAAATTCACCCCTCCACTTT.

The J gene is TRBJ1-1, the V gene TRBV11-1; 7 bases are a match to TRBD1. The CDR3 totals 15 residues. J lost 4 bases, V lost 6 bases, and 11 bases had no gene match. Germline V CDR1 and CDR2: SGHAT, FQDESV (reference sequence). As DNA, the CDR3 is TGTGCCAGCAGTTACCTGAAGGGGGCGAGCACTGAAGCTTTCTTT. Protein sequence: CASSYLKGASTEAFF.

The CDR3, as DNA: TGTGCCAGCAGCTTAGCGCCTAGCTTAATCACAGATACGCAGTATTTT. It is translated as CASSLAPSLITDTQYF. The chain carries TRBV7-8 and TRBJ2-3; possible D gene TRBD2, 5 bases. V was pared by 0 bases and J by 2 bases, with 12 bases between. This CDR3 contains 16 residues. Germline CDR1 and CDR2: SGHVS and FQNEAQ.

The V and J genes are TRBV30 and TRBJ2-7; D remains ambiguous. This CDR3 spans 12 amino acids. Deletions cut 1 base from V and 9 bases from J, with 13 bases between. Germline CDR1 GTSNPN, CDR2 SVGIG (reference sequence). The chain's CDR3 is CAWSDDREGQYF. In DNA, the CDR3 is TGTGCCTGGAGTGATGACCGCGAAGGGCAGTACTTC.

J is TRBJ2-3 and V is TRBV7-9; possibly TRBD1 or TRBD2 for D (7 bases each). The CDR3 totals 16 residues. Trimming stripped 5 bases from V and 3 bases from J, with 18 bases between. Looked up from germline, CDR1 is SEHNR and CDR2 is FQNEAQ (reference sequence). The CDR3 DNA sequence: TGTGCCAGCAGCGCCAGGGGGGGCGTGGGTACAGATACGCAGTATTTT. Protein product: CASSARGGVGTDTQYF.

The gene calls are TRBV24-1 and TRBJ1-1; TRBD1 agrees at 10 bases. Germline CDR1 and CDR2: KGHDR and SFDVKD. V dropped 7 bases and J dropped 7; count of bases not matched to a gene: 5. The length of the CDR3 is 13 residues. CDR3 sequence (DNA): TGTGCCACCAGGGGACAGGGGAACGATGAAGCTTTCTTT. Amino acids: CATRGQGNDEAFF.

The count of this clone is one. The V call is TRBV28, the J call TRBJ1-4, with D unresolved. The ends were cut back, 2 bases at V and 6 bases at J, with 10 bases in the middle. This CDR3 is built from 14 residues. Per the germline V gene, CDR1 is MDHEN and CDR2 is SYDVKM. Here the CDR3 reads CASSLRGGDEKLFF. Written as DNA, the CDR3 is TGTGCCAGCAGTTTACGGGGAGGCGATGAAAAACTGTTTTTT.

The chain employs TRBV27 and TRBJ1-5; D is uncertain. This CDR3 spans 13 amino acids. Trimming left V 3 bases short and J 0 bases short, with 3 bases between. Germline lookup yields CDR1 MNHEY and CDR2 SMNVEV (reference sequence). DNA of the CDR3: TGTGCCAGCAGTTTCAATAGCAATCAGCCCCAGCATTTT. It encodes CASSFNSNQPQHF.

The CDR3 nucleotides are TGTGCCAGCAGCTTAGATCACTCCGACACTGAAGCTTTCTTT. It yields the protein CASSLDHSDTEAFF. The J gene is TRBJ1-1, the V gene TRBV7-9; no clear D gene. The CDR3 has 14 amino acids. V dropped 1 base and J dropped 3 bases, with 9 bases sitting between them. CDR1 SEHNR and CDR2 FQNEAQ come from the germline V gene (reference sequence).

In this sample, this clone turned up a few times. The V and J genes are TRBV7-8 and TRBJ2-1; possible D gene TRBD1, 5 bases. From germline, CDR1 is SGHVS and CDR2 FQNEAQ. With 2 bases removed from V and 6 bases from J, the gap between germline ends came to 14 bases. The CDR3 contains 15 residues. In DNA, the CDR3 is TGTGCCAGCAGCTTATTCCAGGGCCCCTCCAATGAGCAGTTCTTC. This gives the protein CASSLFQGPSNEQFF.

The V gene is TRBV6-2 or TRBV6-3, the J gene TRBJ1-5, with 10 bases matching TRBD1. Trimming at V came to 6 bases and at J to 6 bases, leaving 11 bases not matched to a gene. This CDR3 spans 16 amino acids. Germline assignment: CDR1 MNHEY and CDR2 SVGEGT. CDR3 amino acids: CASSHAGTGEGQPQHF. CDR3 in DNA: TGTGCCAGCAGCCACGCCGGGACAGGGGAGGGTCAGCCCCAGCATTTT.

The V call is TRBV19, the J call TRBJ1-6, with D unclear. Germline V gives CDR1 LNHDA, CDR2 SQIVND (reference sequence). This CDR3 spans 14 amino acids. Trimming left V 0 bases short and J 15 bases short, with 15 bases between. CDR3 bases: TGTGCCAGTAGTATAGATTTATCGTCCCCTCGCCTCCACTTT. As protein: CASSIDLSSPRLHF.

The rearrangement links TRBV5-4 to TRBJ1-2; D is undetermined. Germline lookup yields CDR1 SGHNT and CDR2 YYREEE (reference sequence). CDR3 length: 14 amino acids. Trimming cost V 1 base and J 4 bases, with 11 bases left between them. The CDR3 sequence is CASSLSRQTYGYTF. In DNA form, the CDR3 reads TGTGCCAGCAGCTTGAGTAGGCAGACCTATGGCTACACCTTC.

The chain combines TRBV3-1 (or the pseudogene TRBV3-2) with TRBJ1-5; D is perhaps TRBD1 (5 bases). V lost 0 bases and J 5 bases, leaving 11 bases between the germline ends. The V gene's germline CDR1 is LGHDT and CDR2 YNNKEL (reference sequence). CDR3 length equals 15 residues. The CDR3 spells CASSQDRVGDQPQHF. In DNA form, the CDR3 reads TGTGCCAGCAGCCAAGACAGGGTAGGGGATCAGCCCCAGCATTTT.

This clone was picked up one time. The chain uses TRBV3-1 (or the pseudogene TRBV3-2) and TRBJ1-1, with D tentatively TRBD1 (5 bases). The ends were cut back, 5 bases at V and 1 base at J, with 8 bases in the middle. From germline, CDR1 is LGHDT and CDR2 YNNKEL (reference sequence). This CDR3 has 13 residues. The CDR3 reads CASSTQENTEAFF. CDR3 sequence (DNA): TGTGCCAGCAGCACACAGGAGAACACTGAAGCTTTCTTT.

CDR3 sequence (DNA): TGTGCCAGTAGTATCGGAACGAAGGCCCTCCTGGGCGAGCAGTACTTC. Translated: CASSIGTKALLGEQYF. The chain is built from TRBV19 and TRBJ2-7, with D unresolved. CDR3 length: 16 residues. Trimming shortened V by 3 bases and J by 6 bases, and 21 bases separated the two germline ends. The germline CDR1 and CDR2 sequences are LNHDA and SQIVND (reference sequence).

This sequence joins TRBV4-1 and TRBJ1-5; D not resolved. Germline-derived CDR1 and CDR2 are MGHRA and YSYEKL. The CDR3 has 14 amino acids. Trimming stripped 5 bases from V and 0 bases from J, with 8 bases between. CDR3 in amino acids: CASSWTDSNQPQHF. The CDR3 DNA follows: TGCGCCAGCAGCTGGACCGATAGCAATCAGCCCCAGCATTTT.

J is TRBJ1-1 and V is TRBV5-1, with TRBD1 identical over 11 bases. The V gene end was trimmed by 3 bases and the J gene end by 4 bases; junction bases not matched to a gene: 5. The CDR3 runs 15 residues. In germline, CDR1 is SGHRS, CDR2 YFSETQ. The DNA for the CDR3 is TGCGCCAGCAGCTGGCGGACAGGGGGCTTCACTGAAGCTTTCTTT. Protein product: CASSWRTGGFTEAFF.

CDR3 loop: CASSPTGTYGYTF. The DNA for the CDR3 is TGTGCCAGTAGTCCTACAGGTACTTATGGCTACACCTTC. The chain carries TRBV19 and TRBJ1-2, with D perhaps matching TRBD1 (5 bases). CDR1 LNHDA and CDR2 SQIVND come from the germline V gene (reference sequence). The CDR3 spans 13 residues. Trimming took 5 bases from V and 5 from J, leaving 12 bases between them.

In this sample, this clone turned up a few times. The CDR3 protein is CASSIGGGTQETQYF. The CDR3 bases are TGTGCCAGTAGTATAGGGGGAGGGACCCAAGAGACCCAGTACTTC. V is TRBV19 and J is TRBJ2-5; 7 positions match TRBD2. Germline CDR1 is LNHDA and CDR2 is SQIVND (reference sequence). This CDR3 is 15 amino acids long. Losses at the gene ends were 1 base for V and 1 base for J; bases not matched to a gene: 3.

This clone was seen a single time. The J gene is TRBJ1-5, the V gene TRBV5-6, with D unclear. The CDR3 spans 13 residues. The germline gives CDR1 SGHDT, CDR2 YYEEEE. Trimming stripped 1 base from V and 4 bases from J, with 6 bases between. DNA for the CDR3: TGTGCCAGCAGCTTGTCCCGGAATCAGCCCCAGCATTTT. Amino acid sequence: CASSLSRNQPQHF. Full variable domain (outside the CDR3, taken from reference TRBV5-6 and TRBJ1-5): DAGVTQSPTHLIKTRGQQVTLRCSPKSGHDTVSWYQQALGQGPQFIFQYYEEEERQRGNFPDRFSGHQFPNYSSELNVNALLLGDSALYLCASSLSRNQPQHFGDGTRLSIL.

The CDR3: CASSLGAEAFF. CDR3 nucleotide sequence: TGTGCCAGCAGCTTGGGGGCTGAAGCTTTCTTT. The chain has TRBV5-5 and TRBJ1-1; D uncertain. The V end lost 0 bases, the J end lost 6 bases, and 3 bases lay between the germline ends. The CDR3 consists of 11 residues. In germline, CDR1 is SGHKS, CDR2 YYEKEE (reference sequence). Drawing the rest from reference TRBV5-5 and TRBJ1-1, the complete variable domain is DAGVTQSPTHLIKTRGQQVTLRCSPISGHKSVSWYQQVLGQGPQFIFQYYEKEERGRGNFPDRFSARQFPNYSSELNVNALLLGDSALYLCASSLGAEAFFGQGTRLTVV.